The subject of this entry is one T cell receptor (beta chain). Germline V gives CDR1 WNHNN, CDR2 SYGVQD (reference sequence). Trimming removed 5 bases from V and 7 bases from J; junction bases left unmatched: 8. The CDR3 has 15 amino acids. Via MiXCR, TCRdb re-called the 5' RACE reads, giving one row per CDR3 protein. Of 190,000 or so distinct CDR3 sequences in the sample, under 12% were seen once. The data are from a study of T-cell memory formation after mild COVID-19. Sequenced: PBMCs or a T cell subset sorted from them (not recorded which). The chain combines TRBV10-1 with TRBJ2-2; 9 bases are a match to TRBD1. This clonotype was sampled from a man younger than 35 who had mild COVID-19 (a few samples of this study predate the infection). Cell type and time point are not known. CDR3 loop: CASSQQGANSGELFF. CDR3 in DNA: TGCGCCAGCAGTCAACAGGGGGCGAATAGCGGGGAGCTGTTTTTT.